This T cell receptor (beta chain) emerged from a study of cytotoxic CD8 clonotypes in ibrutinib-treated CLL. The overall study: The group held 11 relapsed/refractory and 15 treatment-naive patients, with roughly 17 IGHV unmutated. After a median of 68 months, 14 patients stayed remitted and 12 progressed; responses had been partial in some 25 and complete in 2.

Germline loops: CDR1 WNHNN, CDR2 SYGVQD (reference sequence). The CDR3 spans 15 residues. V was shortened by 0 bases and J by 6 bases, with 15 bases between the two germline ends. Sequencing was performed with immunoSEQ multiplex PCR; in TCRdb, only in-frame clones are kept and a portion is missing. The sample has about 120,000 clones, approximately 58% seen once. This clone was seen more than once but under ten times. This chain connects TRBV10-1 to TRBJ2-7; tentative D call: TRBD1 (6 bases). Sequenced material: PBMCs, taken after 24 months of ibrutinib treatment. This TCR derives from a human donor with chronic lymphocytic leukemia. The CDR3 coding sequence is TGCGCCAGCAGTGAGTCCGTAGGCTCCAGGGGCGAGCAGTACTTC. Encoded protein: CASSESVGSRGEQYF.